Sequencing of this T cell receptor beta chain was carried out in a study of blood T cell repertoires in COVID-19. The method was immunoSEQ multiplex PCR; TCRdb's version includes in-frame clones alone and lacks a portion of them. The top ten clones hold 4% to 5.5% of a sample with about 110,000 clones, 90% of them seen once. The CDR3 sequence is 15 residues long. Per the germline V gene, CDR1 is MGHRA and CDR2 is YSYEKL. Trimming took 4 bases from V and 7 from J, leaving 17 bases between them. The V gene is TRBV4-1, the J gene TRBJ1-5; tentative D call: TRBD1 (5 bases). The clonotype comes from a woman in her forties or fifties with acute or convalescent COVID-19. The sample taken for sequencing was peripheral blood. CDR3 DNA: TGCGCCAGCAGCCCCTTAGGGGATTCAAGACAGCCCCAGCATTTT. This codes for CASSPLGDSRQPQHF.